Listed below are T cell receptor beta chains from one sample, sequenced in a study of cytomegalovirus exposure and HLA in healthy donors. Assay: immunoSEQ multiplex PCR; the TCRdb copy retains only in-frame clones and omits some. The repertoire holds more than 95,000 clones, 83% seen once, with approximately 20% in the top ten. The sample taken for sequencing was PBMCs. The receptors shown here come from a man aged 18 to 29 in good health and CMV-seropositive. The CDR3 runs from the conserved cysteine through the conserved F or W. Each record gives: D gene, J gene, V gene, clone size, CDR3 DNA, CDR3 protein. D genes are given only for firm matches. Size tells how often a clone was seen (once, few, many) or the class of an expanded clone, and some rows leave it out.

d_gene: .
j_gene: TRBJ2-7
v_gene: TRBV6-4
abundance: once
CDR3nt: TGTGCCAGCAGTGGGACAGACTACGAGCAGTACTTC
CDR3aa: CASSGTDYEQYF

d_gene: TRBD2
j_gene: TRBJ2-1
v_gene: TRBV18
abundance: .
CDR3nt: TGTGCCAGCTCACCTTTAAGCGGGGGAGCTTCCTACAATGAGCAGTTCTTC
CDR3aa: CASSPLSGGASYNEQFF

d_gene: TRBD1
j_gene: TRBJ1-1
v_gene: TRBV2
abundance: once
CDR3nt: TGTGCCAGCAGGGAGACAGGGGGCCCCGTCTTCAACACTGAAGCTTTCTTT
CDR3aa: CASRETGGPVFNTEAFF

d_gene: TRBD1
j_gene: TRBJ2-3
v_gene: TRBV5-1
abundance: .
CDR3nt: TGCGCCAGCAGCTTGAGGGGTCCTGGACAGGGGGCTTTTGTTGATACGCAGTATTTT
CDR3aa: CASSLRGPGQGAFVDTQYF

d_gene: TRBD1
j_gene: TRBJ2-2
v_gene: TRBV7-2
abundance: .
CDR3nt: TGTGCCAGCAGACTAGGGTATGACAGGGCGCCCACCGGGGAGCTGTTTTTT
CDR3aa: CASRLGYDRAPTGELFF

d_gene: .
j_gene: TRBJ2-1
v_gene: TRBV5-1
abundance: .
CDR3nt: TGCGCCAGCAGCCCGGAGGGGGCCCATAGCTCCTACAATGAGCAGTTCTTC
CDR3aa: CASSPEGAHSSYNEQFF

d_gene: .
j_gene: TRBJ1-2
v_gene: TRBV14
abundance: .
CDR3nt: TGTGCCAGCAGCCCCCGGGCCAGTGCAGGGATCGGAGAAGGCTACACCTTC
CDR3aa: CASSPRASAGIGEGYTF

d_gene: .
j_gene: TRBJ2-3
v_gene: TRBV5-1
abundance: .
CDR3nt: TGCGCCAGCAGCTTGCTAGCGCTCCCCCCAGATACGCAGTATTTT
CDR3aa: CASSLLALPPDTQYF

d_gene: .
j_gene: TRBJ1-6
v_gene: TRBV6-6
abundance: .
CDR3nt: TGTGCCAGCAGCCCCCCCCGCGGGGCTTCGGTGCCCCTCCACTTT
CDR3aa: CASSPPRGASVPLHF

d_gene: .
j_gene: TRBJ1-4
v_gene: TRBV28
abundance: .
CDR3nt: TGTGCCAGCACCGAGGGATCCAATGAAAAACTGTTTTTT
CDR3aa: CASTEGSNEKLFF

d_gene: .
j_gene: TRBJ1-1
v_gene: TRBV2
abundance: .
CDR3nt: TGTGCCAGCACTCCGGGTATGAACACTGAAGCTTTCTTT
CDR3aa: CASTPGMNTEAFF

d_gene: TRBD2
j_gene: TRBJ2-7
v_gene: TRBV28
abundance: .
CDR3nt: TGTGCCAGCAGATCACAACCTGGGGGGGAGGGCTACGAGCAGTACTTC
CDR3aa: CASRSQPGGEGYEQYF

d_gene: TRBD1
j_gene: TRBJ2-5
v_gene: TRBV5-5
abundance: .
CDR3nt: TGTGCCAGCAACAGGGACAGCCAAGAGACCCAGTACTTC
CDR3aa: CASNRDSQETQYF

d_gene: .
j_gene: TRBJ2-1
v_gene: TRBV15
abundance: .
CDR3nt: TGTGCCACCAGCAGAGATAGGGGGAGCTCCTACAATGAGCAGTTCTTC
CDR3aa: CATSRDRGSSYNEQFF

d_gene: .
j_gene: TRBJ2-3
v_gene: TRBV29-1
abundance: once
CDR3nt: TGCAGCGATAGCCCCCTTATTCACACAGATACGCAGTATTTT
CDR3aa: CSDSPLIHTDTQYF

d_gene: .
j_gene: TRBJ1-4
v_gene: TRBV7-9
abundance: .
CDR3nt: TGTGCCAGCAGCTTAGCCCCGGTGAGGTCTAATGAAAAACTGTTTTTT
CDR3aa: CASSLAPVRSNEKLFF

d_gene: TRBD1
j_gene: TRBJ2-7
v_gene: TRBV6-1
abundance: .
CDR3nt: TGTGCCAGCTTCCCCGGGACAGGGATTGAGCAGTACTTC
CDR3aa: CASFPGTGIEQYF

d_gene: .
j_gene: TRBJ1-1
v_gene: TRBV19
abundance: .
CDR3nt: TGTGCCAGTAGTACGTCGAACACTGAAGCTTTCTTT
CDR3aa: CASSTSNTEAFF